Detailed here is one T cell receptor (beta chain). These data belong to a study of T cell changes during pregnancy in multiple sclerosis. The repertoire was sequenced with immunoSEQ multiplex PCR; TCRdb's copy has only in-frame clones and lacks some. This table has about 80,000 clones, approximately 90% appearing once. Germline values: CDR1 SQVTM, CDR2 ANQGSEA. The germline V and J ends were trimmed by 6 bases and 7 bases, with 15 bases remaining between them. This CDR3 region has 13 residues. V and J are TRBV29-1 and TRBJ1-4; possible D gene TRBD1, 6 bases. The receptor was isolated from a female donor with multiple sclerosis, enrolled in a pregnancy study. The sequencing here drew on peripheral blood, taken before pregnancy. Here the CDR3 reads CSVARGSGEKLFF. CDR3 DNA: TGCAGCGTGGCCAGGGGATCAGGTGAAAAACTGTTTTTT.